Each of the 9 T cell receptor beta chains below was sequenced from the same sample in a study of blood T cell repertoires in COVID-19. Repertoires were generated with immunoSEQ multiplex PCR, while TCRdb's copy carries only in-frame clones and drops some. The table shows about 200,000 clones, with about 88% occurring only once. The material sequenced was PBMCs or T cells enriched from blood (not recorded which). Receptors originate from a woman in her thirties who had been exposed to COVID-19.

This sequence joins TRBV11-3 and TRBJ2-7; 9 bases fit TRBD1. V shed 0 bases and J 0 bases; nucleotides not matched to a gene: 6. This CDR3 has 17 residues. The germline gives CDR1 SGHNT, CDR2 YENEEA. CDR3 coding DNA: TGTGCCAGCAGCTTAGAAAGGACAGGGGAAAACTCCTACGAGCAGTACTTC. It is translated as CASSLERTGENSYEQYF. Together with reference TRBV11-3 and TRBJ2-7, the CDR3 gives the full variable domain: EAGVVQSPRYKIIEKKQPVAFWCNPISGHNTLYWYLQNLGQGPELLIRYENEEAVDDSQLPKDRFSAERLKGVDSTLKIQPAELGDSAVYLCASSLERTGENSYEQYFGPGTRLTVT.

This clone was observed a single time. This chain connects TRBV18 to TRBJ1-4; D is perhaps TRBD1 (5 bases). Per germline, CDR1 KGHSH and CDR2 LQKENI. This CDR3 is 13 amino acids long. Trimming pared 7 bases from V and 7 bases from J, leaving 13 bases between. The CDR3 DNA reads TGTGCCAGCTTTAGCGGGACGAGTGAAAAACTGTTTTTT. Amino acids: CASFSGTSEKLFF. Drawing the rest from reference TRBV18 and TRBJ1-4, the complete variable domain is NAGVMQNPRHLVRRRGQEARLRCSPMKGHSHVYWYRQLPEEGLKFMVYLQKENIIDESGMPKERFSAEFPKEGPSILRIQQVVRGDSAAYFCASFSGTSEKLFFGSGTQLSVL.

CDR3 sequence reads: CASSSGQGFDGYTF. The CDR3 coding sequence is TGCGCCAGCAGTTCGGGACAGGGTTTTGATGGCTACACCTTC. This chain links TRBV5-1 with TRBJ1-2; 9 bases map to TRBD1. Germline-derived CDR1 and CDR2 are SGHRS and YFSETQ. Losses at the gene ends were 5 bases for V and 6 bases for J; bases not matched to a gene: 8. CDR3 length equals 14 residues. Combining the CDR3 with reference TRBV5-1 and TRBJ1-2 gives the whole variable domain KAGVTQTPRYLIKTRGQQVTLSCSPISGHRSVSWYQQTPGQGLQFLFEYFSETQRNKGNFPGRFSGRQFSNSRSEMNVSTLELGDSALYLCASSSGQGFDGYTFGSGTRLTVV.

This chain links TRBV5-8 with TRBJ2-2, with 9 bases aligning to TRBD1. The CDR3 is 15 residues long. The ends lost 3 bases at V and 1 base at J; junction bases unmatched: 1. The germline V gene encodes CDR1 SGHTS and CDR2 YDEGEE. As DNA, the CDR3 is TGTGCCAGCAGCTCGGGACAGGGGAACACCGGGGAGCTGTTTTTT. Translation gives CASSSGQGNTGELFF.

The chain combines TRBV6-5 with TRBJ2-5; D ambiguous. V was pared by 6 bases and J by 5 bases, with 13 bases between. Germline V gene data show CDR1 as MNHEY and CDR2 as SVGAGI. The length of the CDR3 is 13 residues. The CDR3 loop reads CASRSSGHETQYF. CDR3 nucleotide sequence: TGTGCCAGCAGGTCTTCTGGGCACGAGACCCAGTACTTC.

The chain combines TRBV5-1 with TRBJ2-7; TRBD1 matches 11 bases. Germline V CDR1 and CDR2: SGHRS, YFSETQ. V gave up 4 bases and J gave up 9 bases; unmatched junction bases: 15. This CDR3 comprises 16 residues. The CDR3 region has the DNA TGCGCCAGCAGCGAGGCCGGGACAGGGGGACGTTTTGGGCAGTACTTC. This sequence encodes CASSEAGTGGRFGQYF.

V and J are TRBV6-1 and TRBJ1-1; D possibly corresponds to TRBD1 (5 bases). V was pared by 2 bases and J by 5 bases, with 15 bases between. The CDR3 length is 15 residues. Germline-derived CDR1 and CDR2 are MNHNS and SASEGT. CDR3 protein: CASSELRQGLTEAFF. DNA of the CDR3: TGTGCCAGCAGTGAACTGCGCCAGGGATTGACTGAAGCTTTCTTT.

V and J are TRBV15 and TRBJ2-1; D is uncertain. The CDR3 spans 13 residues. Germline V gives CDR1 LNHNV, CDR2 YYDKDF (reference sequence). V was clipped by 0 bases and J by 7 bases, with 7 bases between them. This chain's CDR3 is CATSREWRNEQFF. The DNA of the CDR3 is TGTGCCACCAGCAGAGAGTGGCGGAATGAGCAGTTCTTC. The full variable domain, its missing parts supplied by reference TRBV15 and TRBJ2-1, is DAMVIQNPRYQVTQFGKPVTLSCSQTLNHNVMYWYQQKSSQAPKLLFHYYDKDFNNEADTPDNFQSRRPNTSFCFLDIRSPGLGDTAMYLCATSREWRNEQFFGPGTRLTVL.

CDR3 region: CASSRGDTNYGYTF. CDR3 coding DNA: TGTGCCAGCTCTCGAGGGGACACTAACTATGGCTACACCTTC. The genes are TRBV18 and TRBJ1-2; the D gene is possibly TRBD1 (6 bases). This CDR3 spans 14 amino acids. CDR1 and CDR2 (germline): KGHSH, LQKENI. V lost 6 bases, J lost 0 bases, and 11 bases lay in between.